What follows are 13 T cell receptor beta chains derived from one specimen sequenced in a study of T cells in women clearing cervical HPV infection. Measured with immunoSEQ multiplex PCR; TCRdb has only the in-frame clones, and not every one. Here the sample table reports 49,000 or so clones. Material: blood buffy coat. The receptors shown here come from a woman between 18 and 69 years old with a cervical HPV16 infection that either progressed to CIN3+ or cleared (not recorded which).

CDR3 DNA (partial): TGTGCCAGCAGCACGGGACAGTTCTATGGT. It is translated as CASSTGQFYG. The entire CDR3 reads CASSTGQFYGQYF. The chain carries TRBV5-4 and TRBJ2-4; 7 bases fit TRBD1. The read terminates 3 residues before the CDR3 end, so the remaining end is supplied by the germline J gene. Germline lookup yields CDR1 SGHNT and CDR2 YYREEE (reference sequence). The CDR3 length is 13 residues.

The CDR3 DNA, read in part, is TGTGCCAGCAGCGTAGAGGGGGTAGGGTCCTACGAG. The encoded protein is CASSVEGVGSYE. The CDR3 reads in full as CASSVEGVGSYEQYF. This chain connects TRBV9 to TRBJ2-7, with D maybe TRBD1 (6 bases). Read coverage stops 3 residues before the CDR3 terminus; the germline J gene supplies the remainder. CDR1 and CDR2 (germline): SGDLS, YYNGEE. CDR3 length: 15 amino acids. V lost 0 bases to trimming and J lost 1 base, with 11 bases between them.

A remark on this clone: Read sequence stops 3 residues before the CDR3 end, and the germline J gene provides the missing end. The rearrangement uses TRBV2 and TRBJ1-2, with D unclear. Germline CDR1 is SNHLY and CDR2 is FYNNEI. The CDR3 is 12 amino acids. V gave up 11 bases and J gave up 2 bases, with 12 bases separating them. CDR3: CAGPSENYGYTF. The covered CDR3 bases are TGTGCCGGCCCCAGCGAAAACTATGGC.

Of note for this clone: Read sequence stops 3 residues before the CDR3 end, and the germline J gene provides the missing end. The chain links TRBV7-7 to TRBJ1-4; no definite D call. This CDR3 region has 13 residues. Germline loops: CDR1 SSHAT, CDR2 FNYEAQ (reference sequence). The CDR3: CASGRQLNSPLFF. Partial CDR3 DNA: TGTGCTAGCGGAAGACAACTTAATTCACCA.

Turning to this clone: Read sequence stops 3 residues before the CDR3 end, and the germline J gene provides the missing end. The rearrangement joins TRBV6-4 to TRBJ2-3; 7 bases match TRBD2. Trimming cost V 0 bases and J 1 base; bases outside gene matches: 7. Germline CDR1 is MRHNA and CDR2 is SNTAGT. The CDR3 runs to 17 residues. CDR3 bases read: TGTGCCAGCAGTGACTCTCGGGGGGTAGTTGGCACAGATACG. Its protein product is CASSDSRGVVGTDT. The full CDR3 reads CASSDSRGVVGTDTQYF.

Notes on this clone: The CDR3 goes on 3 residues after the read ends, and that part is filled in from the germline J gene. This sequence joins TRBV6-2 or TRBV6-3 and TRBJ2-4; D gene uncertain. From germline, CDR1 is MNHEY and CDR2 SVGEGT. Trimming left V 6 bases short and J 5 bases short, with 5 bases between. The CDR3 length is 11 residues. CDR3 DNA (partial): TGTGCCAGCAGCCGGGAAAACATT. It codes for CASSRENI. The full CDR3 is CASSRENIQYF.

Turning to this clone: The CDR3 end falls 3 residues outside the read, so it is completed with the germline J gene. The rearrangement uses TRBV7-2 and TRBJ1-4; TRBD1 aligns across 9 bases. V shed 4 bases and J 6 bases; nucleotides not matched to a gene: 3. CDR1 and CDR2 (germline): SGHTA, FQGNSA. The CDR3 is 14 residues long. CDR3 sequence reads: CASSSRTGDEKLFF. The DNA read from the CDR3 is TGTGCCAGCAGCTCCCGGACAGGGGATGAAAAA. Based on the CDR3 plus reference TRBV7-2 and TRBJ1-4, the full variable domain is GAGVSQSPSNKVTEKGKDVELRCDPISGHTALYWYRQSLGQGLEFLIYFQGNSAPDKSGLPSDRFSAERTGGSVSTLTIQRTQQEDSAVYLCASSSRTGDEKLFFGSGTQLSVL.

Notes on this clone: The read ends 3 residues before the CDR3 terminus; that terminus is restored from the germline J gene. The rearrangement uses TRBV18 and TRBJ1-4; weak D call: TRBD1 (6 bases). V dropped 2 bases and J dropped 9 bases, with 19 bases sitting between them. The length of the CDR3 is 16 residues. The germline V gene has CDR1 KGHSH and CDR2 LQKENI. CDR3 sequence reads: CASSPRQGKEWKKLFF. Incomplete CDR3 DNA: TGTGCCAGCTCACCAAGGCAGGGGAAAGAATGGAAAAAA. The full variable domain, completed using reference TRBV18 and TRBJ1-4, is NAGVMQNPRHLVRRRGQEARLRCSPMKGHSHVYWYRQLPEEGLKFMVYLQKENIIDESGMPKERFSAEFPKEGPSILRIQQVVRGDSAAYFCASSPRQGKEWKKLFFGSGTQLSVL.

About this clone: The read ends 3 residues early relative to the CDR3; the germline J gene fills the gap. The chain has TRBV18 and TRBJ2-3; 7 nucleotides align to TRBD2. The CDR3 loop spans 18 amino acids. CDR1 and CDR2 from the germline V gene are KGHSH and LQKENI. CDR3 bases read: TGTGCCAGCTCACCAGGCAGGCCAGGGAGCACGGGGGGAGAGACG. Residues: CASSPGRPGSTGGET. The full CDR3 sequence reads CASSPGRPGSTGGETQYF.

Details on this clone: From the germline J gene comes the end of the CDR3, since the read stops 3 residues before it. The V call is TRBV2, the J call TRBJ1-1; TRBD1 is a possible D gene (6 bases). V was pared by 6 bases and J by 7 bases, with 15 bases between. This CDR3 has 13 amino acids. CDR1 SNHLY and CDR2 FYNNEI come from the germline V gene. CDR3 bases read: TGTGCCAGCAGGCAACAGGAACAGGGTGAA. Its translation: CASRQQEQGE. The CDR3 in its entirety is CASRQQEQGEAFF.

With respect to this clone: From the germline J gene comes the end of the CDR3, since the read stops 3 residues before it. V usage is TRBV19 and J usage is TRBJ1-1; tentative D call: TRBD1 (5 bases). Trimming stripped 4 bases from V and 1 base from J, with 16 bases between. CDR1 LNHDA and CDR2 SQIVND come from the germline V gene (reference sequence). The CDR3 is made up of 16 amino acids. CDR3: CASSTEWGRTNTEAFF. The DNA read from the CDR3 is TGTGCCAGTAGTACAGAATGGGGCAGGACGAACACTGAA.

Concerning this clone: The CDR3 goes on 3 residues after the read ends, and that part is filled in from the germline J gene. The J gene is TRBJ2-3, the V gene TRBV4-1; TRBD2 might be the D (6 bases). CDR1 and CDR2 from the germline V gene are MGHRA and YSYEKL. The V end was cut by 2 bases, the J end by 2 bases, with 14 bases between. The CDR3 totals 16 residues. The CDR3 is CASSQLGLIDTDTQYF. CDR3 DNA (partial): TGCGCCAGCAGCCAACTGGGACTCATCGACACAGATACG.

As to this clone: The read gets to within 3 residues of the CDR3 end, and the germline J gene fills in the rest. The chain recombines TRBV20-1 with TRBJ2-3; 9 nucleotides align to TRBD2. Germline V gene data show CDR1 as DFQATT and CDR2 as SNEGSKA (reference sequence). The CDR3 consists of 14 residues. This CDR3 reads CSASAGGPGETQYF. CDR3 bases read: TGCAGTGCTAGCGCGGGAGGGCCGGGAGAGACG.